This TCR beta chain was sequenced in a study of vaccination effects on CD4 cells after COVID-19. On the study more broadly: Post-vaccine samples followed the second dose by a median of 72 days. General study points: Clones of infection and vaccine origin contracted markedly late after vaccination.

In this sample, this clone turned up a few times. Its target is unknown. This CDR3 contains 15 residues. Trimming cost V 7 bases and J 0 bases, with 13 bases left between them. Looked up from germline, CDR1 is LNHDA and CDR2 is SQIVND (reference sequence). Clones were read by immunoSEQ multiplex PCR, and TCRdb kept only the in-frame ones, dropping some. Seen here are just under 60,000 clones, about 73% observed once, and the top ten hold roughly 2%. Within the ViraFEST assay, antigen-specific CD4+ T cells underwent expansion with viral peptide pools prior to sequencing. Cells that had been cultured for about 10 days were the source of isolated CD4+ T cells. Participants got two doses of BNT162b2 or mRNA-1273 vaccine. A few million PBMC per well were cultured with 7.5 to 10 IU/ml IL-2 and around 9.4 ug/ml peptides. At days 3 and 7, half of the medium was exchanged for IL-2 medium.

The genes are TRBV19 and TRBJ1-3; D unclear. This specimen was CD4+ T cells from PBMCs cultured with HCoV-OC43 spike peptides, taken after COVID-19 vaccination. Subset denoted: HCoV-OC43 spike overlapping peptide pool stimulation. The receptor's source is a human donor who received a COVID-19 vaccine. CDR3 coding DNA: TGTGCCAGTACACGGACGGTCAGCTCTGGAAACACCATATATTTT. Protein product: CASTRTVSSGNTIYF.